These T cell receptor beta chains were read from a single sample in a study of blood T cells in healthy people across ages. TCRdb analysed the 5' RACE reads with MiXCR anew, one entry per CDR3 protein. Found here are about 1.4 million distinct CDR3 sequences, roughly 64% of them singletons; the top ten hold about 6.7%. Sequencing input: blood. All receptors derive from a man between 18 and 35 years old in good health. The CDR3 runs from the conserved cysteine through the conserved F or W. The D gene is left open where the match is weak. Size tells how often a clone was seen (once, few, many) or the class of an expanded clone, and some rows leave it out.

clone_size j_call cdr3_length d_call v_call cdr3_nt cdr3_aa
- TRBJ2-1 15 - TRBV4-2 TGTGCCAGCAGCCACCCAGGGGGGGGGCTAAATGAGCAGTTCTTC CASSHPGGGLNEQFF
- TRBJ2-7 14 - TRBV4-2 TGTGCCAGCAGCCAAGAGGAAGGGGTCAATGAGCAGTACTTC CASSQEEGVNEQYF
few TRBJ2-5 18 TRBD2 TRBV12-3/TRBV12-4 TGTGCCAGCAGTTTATATCCCGGACTAGCGGGGGGCGTAGAGACCCAGTACTTC CASSLYPGLAGGVETQYF
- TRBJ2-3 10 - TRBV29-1 TGCAGCGTTGAGAAAGATACGCAGTATTTT CSVEKDTQYF
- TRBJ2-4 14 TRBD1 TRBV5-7 TGTGCCAGCAGCCCGAACAGGGGGCGAGAGACCGGGTACTTC CASSPNRGRETGYF
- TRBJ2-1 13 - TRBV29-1 TGCAGCGTCCGGTGGGGCAGTTACAATGAGCAGTTCTTC CSVRWGSYNEQFF
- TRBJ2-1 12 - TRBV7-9 TGTTCCAGCAGCTTATTGGATCATGAGCAGTTCTTC CSSSLLDHEQFF
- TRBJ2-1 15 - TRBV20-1 TGCAGTGCTAGAGATAGGGATCTCCCCTACAATGAGCAGTTCTTC CSARDRDLPYNEQFF
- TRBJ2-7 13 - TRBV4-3 TGCGCCAGCAGCACAATACGGGGATACGAGCAGTACTTC CASSTIRGYEQYF
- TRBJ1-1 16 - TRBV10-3 TGTGCCATCAGCTCAAAGACAGACAGGATCCACACTGAAGCTTTCTTT CAISSKTDRIHTEAFF
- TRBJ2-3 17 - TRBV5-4 TGTGCCAGCAGCTTGGCGGGGTACCCCTCCCACACAGATACGCAGTATTTT CASSLAGYPSHTDTQYF
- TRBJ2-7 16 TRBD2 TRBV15 TGTGCCACCAGCAGAGATCGACTAGCGGGGAGGTACGAGCAGTACTTC CATSRDRLAGRYEQYF
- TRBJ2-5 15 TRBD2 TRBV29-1 TGCAGCGTTGCGAGTGCGGGGGAGGTACAAGAGACCCAGTACTTC CSVASAGEVQETQYF
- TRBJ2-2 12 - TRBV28 TGTGCCAGCAGGTTACCCGCCGGGGAGCTGTTTTTT CASRLPAGELFF
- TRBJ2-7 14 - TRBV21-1 TGTGCCAGCAGCAAAGCAGAGTACCAAGAGACCCGGTACTTC CASSKAEYQETRYF
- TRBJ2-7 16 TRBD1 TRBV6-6 TGTGCCAGCAGTTCCCCCGACAGGGGACGTGGTTACGAGCAGTACTTC CASSSPDRGRGYEQYF
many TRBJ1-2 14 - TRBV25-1 TGTGCCAGCAGTGAGCCCGGGACACCCTATGGCTACACCTTC CASSEPGTPYGYTF
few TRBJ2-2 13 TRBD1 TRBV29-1 TGCAGCGGGACAGGCGACAACACCGGGGAGCTGTTTTTT CSGTGDNTGELFF
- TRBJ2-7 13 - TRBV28 TGTGCCAGCACCCGTCCGACGGCTTACGAGCAGTACTTC CASTRPTAYEQYF
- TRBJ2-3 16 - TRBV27 TGTGCCAGCAGTCGTCTAGGGGATCTCTCGACAGATACGCAGTATTTT CASSRLGDLSTDTQYF
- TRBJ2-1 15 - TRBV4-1 TGCGCCAGCAGCCAAGATGGGGGACCTAACAATGAGCAGTTCTTC CASSQDGGPNNEQFF
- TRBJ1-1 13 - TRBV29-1 TGCAGCGTTGGTATGGGTGCCGGCACTGAAGCTTTCTTT CSVGMGAGTEAFF
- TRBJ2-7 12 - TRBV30 TGTGCCTGGACCAACGGGGGACACGAGCAGTACTTC CAWTNGGHEQYF
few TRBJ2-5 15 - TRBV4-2 TGTGCCAGCAGCCAAGTCGGGGGCCAGGGAGAGACCCAGTACTTC CASSQVGGQGETQYF
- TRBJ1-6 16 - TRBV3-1 TGTGCCAGCAGCCAAGCTGGGGCAGGGACTGGGTCACCCCTCCACTTT CASSQAGAGTGSPLHF
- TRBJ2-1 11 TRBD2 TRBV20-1 TGCAGTGTTCAGCGGGAGGATGAGCAGTTCTTC CSVQREDEQFF
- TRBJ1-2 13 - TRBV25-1 TGTGCCAGCAGTGACGGACAGCCTAGGAGCTACACCTTC CASSDGQPRSYTF
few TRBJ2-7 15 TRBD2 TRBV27 TGTGCCAGCAGTTTAATCCTAGCGGGTTCCTACGAGCAGTACTTC CASSLILAGSYEQYF
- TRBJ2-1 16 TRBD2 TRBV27 TGTGCCAGCAGTCAATGGACTAGCGGGAACCTGGGAGAGCAGTTCTTC CASSQWTSGNLGEQFF
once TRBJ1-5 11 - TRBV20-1 TGCAGTGCGGTCCGAAATCAGCCCCAGCATTTT CSAVRNQPQHF
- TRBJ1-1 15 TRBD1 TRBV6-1 TGTGCCAGCAGGGGGACAGCTTACCTTGAATCTGAAGCTTTCTTT CASRGTAYLESEAFF
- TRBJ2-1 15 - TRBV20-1 TGCAGTGCTAGTAAACGGGCGAGCTCCTACAATGAGCAGTTCTTC CSASKRASSYNEQFF
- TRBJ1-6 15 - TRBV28 TGTGCCAGCAGACCACCGACAGGTGCTCTCTCACCCCTCCACTTT CASRPPTGALSPLHF
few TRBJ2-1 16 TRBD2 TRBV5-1 TGCGCCAGCAGCTTGTCTCTAGCGGGAGCCTACAATGAGCAGTTCTTC CASSLSLAGAYNEQFF
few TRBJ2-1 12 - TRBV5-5 TGTGCCAGCGGTCGACTAAAGAATGAGCAGTTCTTC CASGRLKNEQFF
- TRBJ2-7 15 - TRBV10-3 TGTGCCATCAGTGATCAAACCGGGACACCTTACGAGCAGTACTTC CAISDQTGTPYEQYF
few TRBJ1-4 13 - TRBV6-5 TGTGCCAGCAGTCGGGGGAAAGAGACGGAACTGTTTTTT CASSRGKETELFF
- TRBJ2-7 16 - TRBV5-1 TGCGCCAGCAGCGCCTCCCCCGCTCCAGGGGTCCACGAGCAGTACTTC CASSASPAPGVHEQYF
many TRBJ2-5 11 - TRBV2 TGTGCCAGCAGTGAACAGGAGACCCAGTACTTC CASSEQETQYF
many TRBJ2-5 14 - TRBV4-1 TGCGCCAGCAGCCGGCAGGACGGCCAAGAGACCCAGTACTTC CASSRQDGQETQYF
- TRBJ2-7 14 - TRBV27 TGTGCCAGCACTCCGGGCCTGCGATTGGACGAGCAGTACTTC CASTPGLRLDEQYF
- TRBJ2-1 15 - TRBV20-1 TGCAGTGCTAATCCACCCGTAGAGGGTTACAATGAGCAGTTCTTC CSANPPVEGYNEQFF
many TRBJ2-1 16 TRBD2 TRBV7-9 TGTGCCAGCAGCCCTCATACTAGCGGGGATTACAATGAGCAGTTCTTC CASSPHTSGDYNEQFF
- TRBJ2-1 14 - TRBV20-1 TGCAGTGCTAGAGATCCCGGGTTAGCAGACGGGCAGTTCTTC CSARDPGLADGQFF
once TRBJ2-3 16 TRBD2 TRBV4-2 TGTGCCAGCAGCCAGGACGGGGGGGCCCTTAGCCATACGCAGTATTTT CASSQDGGALSHTQYF
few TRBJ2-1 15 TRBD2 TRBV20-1 TGCAGTGCTAGAGGCCCAGCGGGAGGGGACAATGAGCAGTTCTTC CSARGPAGGDNEQFF
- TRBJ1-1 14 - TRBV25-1 TGTGCCAGCAGTGAATCCATGGGAAACACTGAAGCTTTCTTT CASSESMGNTEAFF
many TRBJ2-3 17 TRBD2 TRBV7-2 TGTGCCAGCAGCCCGGGACTAGCGGGGGTTAGCACAGATACGCAGTATTTT CASSPGLAGVSTDTQYF
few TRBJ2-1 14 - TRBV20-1 TGCAGTGCTAGATCCGCCGACTCCTCTAATGAGCAGTTCTTC CSARSADSSNEQFF
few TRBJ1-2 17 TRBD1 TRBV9 TGTGCCAGCAGCGTAGAAGGGGGACAGCATCTTCTGAATGGCTACACCTTC CASSVEGGQHLLNGYTF
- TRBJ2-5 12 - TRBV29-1 TGCAGCGTTGGAGGCAGGGGCAAGACCCAGTACTTC CSVGGRGKTQYF
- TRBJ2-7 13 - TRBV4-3 TGCGCCAGCAGCCCGGGGACAAGCGACGAGCAGTACTTC CASSPGTSDEQYF